A selection of T cell receptor beta chains follows, all from one sample in a study of T cell clonotyping in hematopoietic cell transplantation. The table came from immunoSEQ multiplex PCR; TCRdb's copy has only in-frame clones and leaves some out. Of under 25,000 clones listed, about 80% are singletons. The sequenced sample was peripheral blood mononuclear cells, obtained before stem cell transplant. Receptors originate from a man in his sixties with acute myeloid leukemia. Some clones in this sample may be carry-over from other donors' samples. The CDR3 runs from the conserved cysteine through the conserved F or W. A D gene is named only where the DNA matches it firmly. Size is stated for part of the rows, as once, few or many counts, or as a class when the clone is expanded.

D gene	J gene	clone size	V gene	CDR3 DNA	CDR3 protein
-	TRBJ2-7	-	TRBV11-3	TGTGCCAGCAGCTTCCGGGACACAACCTACGAGCAGTACTTC	CASSFRDTTYEQYF
TRBD2	TRBJ2-2	-	TRBV11-3	TGTGCCAGCAGCCAAGTGGCGACTAGCGGGAACACCGGGGAGCTGTTTTTT	CASSQVATSGNTGELFF
-	TRBJ1-2	-	TRBV29-1	TGCAGCGTTAGGGGGGCTCCCTCTGGCTACACCTTC	CSVRGAPSGYTF
-	TRBJ1-4	-	TRBV29-1	TGCAGCGTTGACCAACGGAGTCTACTGTTTTTT	CSVDQRSLLFF
-	TRBJ2-2	-	TRBV5-1	TGCGCCAGCAGCCCCTCCGGGACAATCCCCGACACCGGGGAGCTGTTTTTT	CASSPSGTIPDTGELFF
-	TRBJ2-7	-	TRBV5-1	TGCGCCAGCAGCTTGTCCCAAGGGAACTACGAGCAGTACTTC	CASSLSQGNYEQYF
TRBD1	TRBJ2-3	few	TRBV28	TGTGCCAGCAGTTTGGAACAGGGGGCTGGCACAGATACGCAGTATTTT	CASSLEQGAGTDTQYF
TRBD2	TRBJ2-3	-	TRBV7-2	TGTGCCAGCAGCTTAGCTCTAGCGGGGGCCGCAGATACGCAGTATTTT	CASSLALAGAADTQYF
TRBD1	TRBJ1-3	-	TRBV7-6	TGTGCCAGCAGCAACCTTTTGGGCACAGGGGGCGATTCGGGAAACACCATATATTTT	CASSNLLGTGGDSGNTIYF
-	TRBJ2-7	-	TRBV6-6	TGTGCCAGCAGTATAGGGCTATACGAGCAGTACTTC	CASSIGLYEQYF
-	TRBJ2-7	-	TRBV29-1	TGCAGCGTTGGGCAAGTCTACGAGCAGTACTTC	CSVGQVYEQYF
-	TRBJ2-7	-	TRBV2	TGTGCCAGCAGTGCGGACAGCGAATTCTACGAGCAGTACTTC	CASSADSEFYEQYF
-	TRBJ1-3	-	TRBV27	TGTGCCAGCAGTTTATCGGCCCCCGACTCAGGAAACACCATATATTTT	CASSLSAPDSGNTIYF
-	TRBJ1-1	once	TRBV30	TGTGCCTGGTCCCTTGGGGGGCAGCTGGAAGCTTTCTTT	CAWSLGGQLEAFF
-	TRBJ1-2	-	TRBV2	TGTGCCAGCAGGCCCTTTGCTGGCTACACCTTC	CASRPFAGYTF
-	TRBJ1-2	-	TRBV4-1	TGCGCCAGCAGCCGGACAGACTTCGACTATGGCTACACCTTC	CASSRTDFDYGYTF
-	TRBJ1-1	-	TRBV4-3	TGCGCCAGCAGCCAAGATCTGCGGCAGGGCGGGCTTTTT	CASSQDLRQGGLF
-	TRBJ1-3	-	TRBV7-8	TGTGCCAGCAGCGCTACATCGGCCCCTGGAAACACCATATATTTT	CASSATSAPGNTIYF
TRBD1	TRBJ1-6	few	TRBV30	TGTGCCTGGAAACCCAAGACAGGGGGCGCTTCACCCCTCCACTTT	CAWKPKTGGASPLHF
-	TRBJ2-5	few	TRBV6-5	TGTGCCAGCAGTTACGCCCCGAAAGAGACCCAGTACTTC	CASSYAPKETQYF